This T cell receptor (beta chain) was observed in a study of blood T cell repertoires in COVID-19. Study-level background: From T cells, B-cell-depleted T cells, or PBMCs came the material, which was cDNA or gDNA.

TCRdb's copy holds only in-frame clones and misses some; the assay was immunoSEQ multiplex PCR. The data hold fewer than 250,000 clones, with approximately 91% observed a single time. V shed 6 bases and J shed 4 bases, with 17 bases lying between them. Germline CDR1 SNHLY, CDR2 FYNNEI. This CDR3 is 15 amino acids long. Sequenced sample: peripheral blood. The TCR comes from a man in his 60s who had recovered from COVID-19. The chain has TRBV2 and TRBJ2-3, with TRBD1 as a possible D gene (7 bases). CDR3 sequence: CASSIGGGKSDTQYF. CDR3 coding DNA: TGTGCCAGCAGCATCGGAGGGGGCAAGTCAGATACGCAGTATTTT. Together with reference TRBV2 and TRBJ2-3, the CDR3 gives the full variable domain: EPEVTQTPSHQVTQMGQEVILRCVPISNHLYFYWYRQILGQKVEFLVSFYNNEISEKSEIFDDQFSVERPDGSNFTLKIRSTKLEDSAMYFCASSIGGGKSDTQYFGPGTRLTVL.